Sequencing of this T cell receptor (beta chain) was carried out in a study of T cell changes during pregnancy in multiple sclerosis. Data came from immunoSEQ multiplex PCR; TCRdb stores just in-frame clones and leaves some out. The sample holds around 62,000 clones; about nine tenths are singletons and the top ten take approximately 2.3%. V gave up 2 bases and J gave up 4 bases, with 9 bases separating them. This CDR3 contains 13 residues. Germline assignment: CDR1 SGHRS and CDR2 YFSETQ. The sequences come from peripheral blood, collected in the second trimester of pregnancy. This clonotype originated in a female donor in good health, enrolled as a control in a pregnancy study. The J gene is TRBJ1-2, the V gene TRBV5-1; TRBD1 might be the D (5 bases). In DNA, the CDR3 is TGCGCCAGCAGCTTCGGGGACTCCTATGGCTACACCTTC. It encodes CASSFGDSYGYTF.